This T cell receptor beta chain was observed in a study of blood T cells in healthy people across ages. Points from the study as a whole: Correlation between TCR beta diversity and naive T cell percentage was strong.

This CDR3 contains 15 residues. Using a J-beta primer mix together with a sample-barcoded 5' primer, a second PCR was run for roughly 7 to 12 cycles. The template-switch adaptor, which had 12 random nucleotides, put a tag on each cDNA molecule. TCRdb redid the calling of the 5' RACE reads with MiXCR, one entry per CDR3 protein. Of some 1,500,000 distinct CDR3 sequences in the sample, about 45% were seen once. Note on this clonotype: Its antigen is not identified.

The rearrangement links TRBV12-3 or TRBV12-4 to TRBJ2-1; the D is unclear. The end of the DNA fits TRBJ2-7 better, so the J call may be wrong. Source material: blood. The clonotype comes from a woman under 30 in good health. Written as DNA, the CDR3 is TGTGCCAGCACTCCTGACGAAAGCTCCTACAATGAGCAGTACTTC. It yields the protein CASTPDESSYNEQYF.